The rows below give T cell receptor beta chains drawn from one sample of a study of T-cell reconstitution after alpha-beta-depleted transplantation in children. Each CDR3 protein is one row after TCRdb ran MiXCR on the PCR reads. The table has about 440,000 distinct CDR3 sequences, roughly 43% seen once. The source material was PBMCs, sampled before TCRalphabeta/CD19-depleted stem cell transplant. The receptors stem from a girl between 2 and 10 years old with aplastic anemia, due to receive a stem cell transplant. Each CDR3 is given with its conserved first and last residue. D genes are given only for firm matches. The size entry is marked missing in some rows and otherwise reads once, few, many or a size class.

d_gene	abundance	v_gene	j_gene	CDR3aa	CDR3nt
NA	many	TRBV20-1	TRBJ2-3	CSARAGVLRTTDTQYF	TGCAGTGCTAGAGCTGGGGTACTTAGAACCACAGATACGCAGTATTTT
TRBD2	few	TRBV20-1	TRBJ2-3	CSARESGLAGADTQYF	TGCAGTGCTAGGGAATCGGGACTAGCGGGAGCAGATACGCAGTATTTT
NA	NA	TRBV7-3	TRBJ2-1	CASSLSLGNEQFF	TGTGCCAGCAGCTTAAGCTTGGGCAATGAGCAGTTCTTC
NA	many	TRBV7-9	TRBJ2-7	CASSSLEAHYEQYF	TGTGCCAGCAGCTCGCTCGAGGCCCACTACGAGCAGTACTTC
NA	NA	TRBV19	TRBJ1-5	CASSIWLGPQHF	TGTGCCAGTAGTATCTGGTTGGGACCCCAGCATTTT
NA	many	TRBV6-1	TRBJ1-5	CACGHNPHGPHQPQHF	TGTGCCTGTGGGCATAATCCACACGGGCCTCACCAGCCCCAGCATTTT
NA	NA	TRBV5-1	TRBJ2-7	CASSLTPGAYEQYF	TGCGCCAGCAGCTTGACCCCAGGGGCCTACGAGCAGTACTTC
NA	NA	TRBV20-1	TRBJ2-2	CSVKGDTDTGELFF	TGCAGTGTTAAGGGGGATACGGACACCGGGGAGCTGTTTTTT
NA	NA	TRBV20-1	TRBJ2-7	CSERPGSYEQYF	TGCAGCGAAAGACCAGGGTCCTACGAGCAGTACTTC
NA	NA	TRBV7-9	TRBJ2-5	CASSLASGNEVETQYF	TGTGCCAGCAGCTTAGCTTCAGGGAATGAAGTGGAGACCCAGTACTTC
TRBD2	NA	TRBV12-3/TRBV12-4	TRBJ2-5	CATRSRGGETQYF	TGTGCCACGCGCTCGCGGGGGGGGGAGACCCAGTACTTC
NA	NA	TRBV20-1	TRBJ2-2	CSASQGGAGELFF	TGCAGTGCTAGTCAGGGGGGTGCCGGGGAGCTGTTTTTT
NA	NA	TRBV28	TRBJ2-7	CASSSLAFQGSYEQYF	TGTGCCAGCAGTTCTTTAGCGTTCCAGGGGTCCTACGAGCAGTACTTC
NA	few	TRBV6-1	TRBJ1-6	CASTRGLDSPLHF	TGTGCCAGCACACGGGGACTAGATTCACCCCTCCACTTT
NA	NA	TRBV20-1	TRBJ2-7	CSARDTEQYF	TGCAGTGCTAGAGATACCGAGCAGTACTTC
TRBD1	NA	TRBV20-1	TRBJ2-7	CSARDDRGWSEQYF	TGCAGTGCTAGAGATGACAGGGGTTGGAGCGAGCAGTACTTC
TRBD2	few	TRBV10-3	TRBJ2-1	CAIGTRGYEQFF	TGTGCCATCGGGACTAGGGGCTATGAGCAGTTCTTC
TRBD2	NA	TRBV28	TRBJ2-3	CASKIELAGGTQYF	TGTGCCAGCAAAATCGAGCTAGCGGGAGGGACGCAGTATTTT
NA	NA	TRBV20-1	TRBJ2-7	CSAVYRDYEQYF	TGCAGTGCTGTCTACAGGGACTACGAGCAGTACTTC
TRBD1	many	TRBV6-1	TRBJ1-1	CASRDLAGGATEAFF	TGTGCCAGCAGAGACCTCGCAGGGGGCGCGACTGAAGCTTTCTTT
NA	NA	TRBV12-3/TRBV12-4	TRBJ1-5	CASSLAGLYSNQPQHF	TGTGCCAGCAGTTTAGCGGGCCTTTATAGCAATCAGCCCCAGCATTTT
NA	NA	TRBV10-3	TRBJ2-7	CAISEPGGEQYF	TGTGCCATCAGTGAGCCAGGCGGCGAGCAGTACTTC
TRBD2	NA	TRBV6-5	TRBJ2-7	CASSYLLAGSMLGEQYF	TGTGCCAGCAGTTATCTCCTAGCGGGATCTATGCTGGGTGAGCAGTACTTC
TRBD2	many	TRBV20-1	TRBJ2-7	CSAAGLAVTYEQYF	TGCAGTGCTGCGGGACTAGCGGTTACCTACGAGCAGTACTTC
NA	many	TRBV4-1	TRBJ2-1	CATGPQGNTPNNEQFF	TGCGCCACTGGGCCCCAGGGAAATACCCCTAACAATGAGCAGTTCTTC
NA	NA	TRBV4-2	TRBJ1-3	CASSRERTSGNTIYF	TGTGCCAGCAGCCGAGAACGCACCTCTGGAAACACCATATATTTT
NA	NA	TRBV9	TRBJ2-5	CASSVSGRRGGETQYF	TGTGCCAGCAGCGTCTCTGGACGGAGGGGAGGAGAGACCCAGTACTTC
TRBD2	many	TRBV2	TRBJ2-1	CASTAGAEQFF	TGTGCCAGCACAGCGGGGGCTGAGCAGTTCTTC
NA	once	TRBV4-1	TRBJ2-7	CASSAFRGGSYEQYF	TGCGCCAGCAGCGCCTTTCGGGGTGGATCCTACGAGCAGTACTTC
NA	few	TRBV20-1	TRBJ2-5	CSAPLPGLPETQYF	TGCAGTGCCCCCCTCCCGGGGCTGCCAGAGACCCAGTACTTC
TRBD2	NA	TRBV14	TRBJ2-3	CASSRGRLAGGGITDTQYF	TGTGCCAGCAGCCGCGGAAGACTAGCGGGAGGGGGAATCACAGATACGCAGTATTTT
NA	few	TRBV18	TRBJ1-1	CASSPARVTRDTEAFF	TGTGCCAGCTCACCGGCCAGGGTAACTCGTGACACTGAAGCTTTCTTT
TRBD1	few	TRBV6-2/TRBV6-3	TRBJ1-5	CASSPRGPGQNNQPQHF	TGTGCCAGCAGTCCCAGGGGTCCGGGACAGAATAATCAGCCCCAGCATTTT
TRBD2	NA	TRBV2	TRBJ2-2	CASSGPGGGELFF	TGTGCCAGCAGTGGCCCGGGGGGCGGGGAGCTGTTTTTT
TRBD2	NA	TRBV29-1	TRBJ2-5	CSVVTSGVETQYF	TGCAGCGTTGTGACTAGCGGGGTGGAGACCCAGTACTTC
TRBD2	NA	TRBV29-1	TRBJ2-5	CSAGRDYLREETQYF	TGCAGCGCCGGCCGGGACTACCTTCGGGAAGAGACCCAGTACTTC
TRBD2	NA	TRBV20-1	TRBJ2-1	CSARPSGSNEQFF	TGCAGTGCTAGGCCTAGCGGGAGCAATGAGCAGTTCTTC
TRBD1	NA	TRBV5-1	TRBJ2-5	CASSLIQGAQETQYF	TGCGCCAGCAGTCTGATACAGGGGGCTCAAGAGACCCAGTACTTC
TRBD2	NA	TRBV5-1	TRBJ2-3	CASSFGWGGTDTQYF	TGCGCCAGCAGCTTTGGTTGGGGGGGGACAGATACGCAGTATTTT
NA	NA	TRBV7-8	TRBJ2-1	CASSLPQASSYNEQFF	TGTGCCAGCAGCTTACCGCAGGCGAGCTCCTACAATGAGCAGTTCTTC
TRBD2	many	TRBV10-3	TRBJ2-1	CAISESLRGAGGPGEQFF	TGTGCCATCAGTGAGTCTCTACGCGGGGCGGGAGGGCCAGGTGAGCAGTTCTTC